This T cell receptor beta chain was recovered during a study of Tregs in tolerant kidney transplant recipients. The study's findings and limits: Changing PCR primers prevented nucleotide comparison between some patients' samples. The small number of patients limits these findings pending further validation. In tolerant patients, donor-specific Tregs outgrew total Tregs, suggesting antigen-driven expansion.

The nonmyeloablative bone marrow transplants came from related graft donors, with transient mixed chimerism. CD4+CD25+CD127- Tregs, CD4+CD25- non-Tregs, CD4 and CD8 cells were sorted. Of note for this clone: No antigen is known for it. The read comes to an end 3 residues before the CDR3 does, leaving the germline J gene to fill in the end.

Only in-frame clones appear in the TCRdb table, and some are missing; sequencing was by immunoSEQ multiplex PCR. The sample table sets out more than 6,000 clones. Germline values: CDR1 SQVTM, CDR2 ANQGSEA. This CDR3 comprises 13 residues. V gave up 7 bases and J gave up 2 bases; unmatched junction bases: 5. This receptor was identified in a human patient who received a combined kidney and bone marrow transplant. The graft donor may be the source of some T cells. The sample consisted of CD4+ T cells from blood (PBMCs), taken 6 months after the transplant. The chain uses TRBV29-1 and TRBJ2-7; 10 bases are a match to TRBD2. The CDR3 DNA, read in part, is TGCAGCGCTAGGACTAGCGGAACCTACGAG. Amino acids: CSARTSGTYE. The CDR3 in its entirety is CSARTSGTYEQYF.